Listed here are 28 T cell receptor beta chains from one sample, sequenced in a study of identical twins. TCRdb re-called the 5' RACE reads with MiXCR, one entry per CDR3 protein. Here the sample spans roughly 720,000 distinct CDR3 sequences, roughly 18% being singletons. Separately, the same data were catalogued under a study of T cells expressing NK-cell markers.

The specimen sequenced was PBMCs. These receptors originate from a young woman in good health.

This clonotype showed up just a few times. The chain employs TRBV3-1 and TRBJ2-6; TRBD1 might be the D (5 bases). CDR3 length equals 15 residues. V gave up 3 bases and J gave up 4 bases, with 10 bases separating them. The germline V gene encodes CDR1 LGHDT and CDR2 YNNKEL (reference sequence). CDR3 in DNA: TGTGCCAGCAGCCACAGGGCTGCCGGGGCCAACGTCCTGACTTTC. Translation: CASSHRAAGANVLTF.

This clonotype was found once. V gene TRBV6-6 combines with J gene TRBJ1-2; no clear D gene. V gave up 7 bases and J gave up 4 bases, with 10 bases separating them. CDR3 length: 12 amino acids. The germline V gene has CDR1 MNHNY and CDR2 SVGAGI (reference sequence). As DNA, the CDR3 is TGTGCCAGCAACGCGGCAGTCTATGGCTACACCTTC. Residues: CASNAAVYGYTF.

V and J are TRBV5-1 and TRBJ2-7; the D is unclear. Per germline, CDR1 SGHRS and CDR2 YFSETQ. This CDR3 region has 14 residues. V was shortened by 4 bases and J by 0 bases, with 11 bases between the two germline ends. The CDR3 loop reads CASSPETFSYEQYF. The CDR3 DNA reads TGCGCCAGCAGCCCAGAAACCTTCTCCTACGAGCAGTACTTC.

This clonotype was detected only a few times. The chain has TRBV12-3 or TRBV12-4 and TRBJ2-5, with 9 bases aligning to TRBD1. This CDR3 has 14 residues. The V segment lost 3 bases and the J segment 5 bases; nucleotides outside the gene matches: 4. The CDR3 DNA reads TGTGCCAGCAGTTTCTGGGACAGGGAGGAGACCCAGTACTTC. Protein sequence: CASSFWDREETQYF.

The J gene is TRBJ2-1, the V gene TRBV5-6; D might be TRBD2 (5 bases). The CDR3 totals 14 residues. CDR1 and CDR2 from the germline V gene are SGHDT and YYEEEE. Trimming cost V 1 base and J 3 bases, with 8 bases left between them. The CDR3 sequence is CASSLPSGYNEQFF. The CDR3 nucleotides read TGTGCCAGCAGCTTGCCCAGCGGCTACAATGAGCAGTTCTTC.

This clonotype was seen repeatedly, ten times or more. At one end the junction does not follow the germline gene, possibly because of a read error. This chain uses TRBV29-1 with TRBJ2-3; TRBD1 matches at 7 bases. This CDR3 spans 13 amino acids. Germline loops: CDR1 SQVTM, CDR2 ANQGSEA. CDR3 region: CSVEDRDLDTQYF. The CDR3 DNA reads as TGCAGCGTAGAAGACAGGGATTTGGATACGCAGTATTTT.

The chain joins TRBV29-1 to TRBJ2-2; no reliable D call. Germline assignment: CDR1 SQVTM and CDR2 ANQGSEA. With 7 bases removed from V and 7 bases from J, the gap between germline ends came to 16 bases. CDR3 length: 13 amino acids. CDR3 DNA sequence: TGCAGCGCCCTCAGTTTCGTCGGCGGGGAGCTGTTTTTT. It specifies CSALSFVGGELFF.

This clonotype was detected a few times. This may arise from a read error, as a much more abundant clone is one base away. This chain joins TRBV6-5 and TRBJ2-3; D remains unclear. CDR1 is MNHEY, CDR2 SVGAGI, per germline. This CDR3 contains 11 residues. The CDR3 nucleotides are TGTGCCAGCAGTAACTCAGATACGCAGTATTTT. Its translation: CASSNSDTQYF.

This clonotype was detected only a few times. V gene TRBV12-3 or TRBV12-4 combines with J gene TRBJ2-1, with a possible D match to TRBD2 (5 bases). The CDR3 consists of 15 residues. Trimming removed 2 bases from V and 10 bases from J, with 18 bases in between. CDR3 sequence: CASSLRLSDGGEQFF. CDR3 nucleotide sequence: TGTGCCAGCAGTTTAAGGCTTAGCGACGGAGGCGAGCAGTTCTTC.

This clonotype was detected a few times. The chain carries TRBV6-1 and TRBJ1-1, with D possibly matching TRBD1 (5 bases). This CDR3 is built from 18 residues. Germline-derived CDR1 and CDR2 are MNHNS and SASEGT. Trimming removed 5 bases at V and 3 bases at J, with 25 bases between. The CDR3 region is CASSPSVTGRLVDTEAFF. CDR3 bases: TGTGCCAGCAGTCCGAGCGTGACGGGACGCCTGGTTGACACTGAAGCTTTCTTT.

The genes are TRBV20-1 and TRBJ2-3, with D perhaps TRBD2 (6 bases). CDR3 length equals 12 residues. CDR1 DFQATT and CDR2 SNEGSKA come from the germline V gene (reference sequence). The V end was cut by 3 bases, the J end by 3 bases, with 7 bases between. DNA of the CDR3: TGCAGTGCTAGTCGGGAGACAGATACGCAGTATTTT. Translation: CSASRETDTQYF.

This clonotype was picked up a small number of times. V usage is TRBV30 and J usage is TRBJ2-1; D is unresolved. In germline, CDR1 is GTSNPN, CDR2 SVGIG (reference sequence). Deletions cut 4 bases from V and 8 bases from J, with 12 bases between. The CDR3 runs 12 residues. CDR3 sequence: CAWIGEAYEQFF. The CDR3 DNA reads as TGTGCCTGGATTGGTGAGGCGTATGAGCAGTTCTTC.

V usage is TRBV18 and J usage is TRBJ2-7; a weak D match, TRBD2 (6 bases). Trimming removed 2 bases at V and 3 bases at J, with 11 bases between. The CDR3 totals 14 residues. The V gene's germline CDR1 is KGHSH and CDR2 LQKENI. The CDR3: CASSPEEGGYEQYF. DNA of the CDR3: TGTGCCAGCTCACCAGAGGAGGGAGGCTACGAGCAGTACTTC.

This clonotype was recorded many times. The chain recombines TRBV12-3 or TRBV12-4 with TRBJ1-6, with D uncertain. The CDR3 consists of 13 residues. V lost 3 bases and J 5 bases, leaving 5 bases between the germline ends. The CDR3 region is CASSFGDNSPLHF. Here the CDR3 DNA reads TGTGCCAGCAGTTTCGGGGATAATTCACCCCTCCACTTT.

This clonotype was counted only a few times. The chain combines TRBV7-9 with TRBJ2-1; 7 bases match TRBD1. Germline CDR1 SEHNR, CDR2 FQNEAQ (reference sequence). The ends lost 7 bases at V and 5 bases at J; junction bases unmatched: 8. This CDR3 has 14 amino acids. CDR3 coding DNA: TGTGCCAGCACCTCCGGGACAGCAAACAATGAGCAGTTCTTC. Protein sequence: CASTSGTANNEQFF.

V usage is TRBV19 and J usage is TRBJ2-7; D remains unclear. The CDR3 is made up of 13 amino acids. Germline V gives CDR1 LNHDA, CDR2 SQIVND (reference sequence). The germline V and J ends were trimmed by 4 bases and 5 bases, with 12 bases remaining between them. CDR3 in amino acids: CASSTTPTNEQYF. CDR3 nucleotides: TGTGCCAGTAGTACGACACCGACGAACGAGCAGTACTTC. The full variable domain, with the rest looked up from reference TRBV19 and TRBJ2-7, is DGGITQSPKYLFRKEGQNVTLSCEQNLNHDAMYWYRQDPGQGLRLIYYSQIVNDFQKGDIAEGYSVSREKKESFPLTVTSAQKNPTAFYLCASSTTPTNEQYFGPGTRLTVT.

This clonotype was counted between two and nine times. This chain connects TRBV7-8 to TRBJ2-7, with TRBD2 as a possible D gene (5 bases). CDR1 and CDR2 (germline): SGHVS, FQNEAQ. The CDR3 consists of 14 residues. Trimming cost V 5 bases and J 7 bases, with 18 bases left between them. As DNA, the CDR3 is TGTGCCAGCAGCCGAGACCGTCGCTCGGGGGAGCAGTACTTC. Translating gives CASSRDRRSGEQYF.

The chain links TRBV12-5 to TRBJ2-1, with D perhaps TRBD2 (5 bases). The CDR3 covers 12 residues. Germline V gene data show CDR1 as LGHNT and CDR2 as FRNRAP. The V gene lost 9 bases and the J gene lost 8 bases, with 14 bases spanning the gap. The CDR3: CARGLSGDEQFF. The CDR3 bases are TGTGCTAGGGGTCTCAGCGGCGATGAGCAGTTCTTC.

The sample holds a few counts of this clonotype. The rearrangement links TRBV3-1 to TRBJ2-7, with D possibly being TRBD2 (5 bases). V lost 1 base, J lost 8 bases, and 12 bases lay in between. This CDR3 spans 13 amino acids. The V gene's germline CDR1 is LGHDT and CDR2 YNNKEL (reference sequence). This CDR3 is CASSQGGSSQQYF. The CDR3 DNA reads as TGTGCCAGCAGCCAAGGAGGGAGCTCTCAGCAGTACTTC.

This clonotype was recorded a few times. V gene TRBV5-1 combines with J gene TRBJ2-6; the D is unclear. The V and J ends lost 0 bases and 4 bases respectively, with 8 bases between them. Germline V gives CDR1 SGHRS, CDR2 YFSETQ. This CDR3 comprises 15 residues. DNA for the CDR3: TGCGCCAGCAGCTTGGCCGTTGGGGGGGCCAACGTCCTGACTTTC. Translation gives CASSLAVGGANVLTF.

The V and J genes are TRBV5-1 and TRBJ2-3; the match to TRBD2 covers 7 bases. CDR3 length: 17 residues. V lost 4 bases and J lost 1; bases outside the gene matches: 12. Germline lookup yields CDR1 SGHRS and CDR2 YFSETQ. CDR3 loop: CASSPAVAGVRTDTQYF. As DNA, the CDR3 is TGCGCCAGCAGCCCGGCTGTCGCGGGAGTACGCACAGATACGCAGTATTTT.

The chain carries TRBV7-9 and TRBJ1-5; 7 nucleotides align to TRBD1. CDR3 length: 16 residues. The germline gives CDR1 SEHNR, CDR2 FQNEAQ (reference sequence). Unmatched junction bases numbered 12, after V lost 5 bases and J lost 5 bases. CDR3 sequence: CASSRGGRGRHQPQHF. CDR3 bases: TGTGCCAGCAGCCGAGGGGGCAGGGGCAGACATCAGCCCCAGCATTTT.

The V call is TRBV7-2, the J call TRBJ2-7, with 12 bases matching TRBD1. There are 14 residues in the CDR3. CDR1 is SGHTA and CDR2 is FQGNSA in the germline V gene. V shed 4 bases and J 7 bases; nucleotides not matched to a gene: 5. The CDR3 DNA is TGTGCCAGCAGCTCCGGGACAGGGGGCTTGGAGCAGTACTTC. Protein: CASSSGTGGLEQYF.

Many counts were recorded for this clonotype. The chain employs TRBV6-1 and TRBJ2-1; 8 nucleotides line up with TRBD2. The CDR3 sequence is 14 residues long. The germline V gene encodes CDR1 MNHNS and CDR2 SASEGT. The V segment lost 6 bases and the J segment 6 bases; nucleotides outside the gene matches: 7. CDR3 protein: CASSTWRGANEQFF. The CDR3 DNA sequence: TGTGCCAGCAGCACTTGGCGGGGGGCCAATGAGCAGTTCTTC.

The chain employs TRBV4-1 and TRBJ2-7; D is undetermined. This CDR3 has 16 amino acids. V lost 1 base, J lost 0 bases, and 13 bases lay in between. CDR1 is MGHRA and CDR2 is YSYEKL in the germline V gene. CDR3 nucleotide sequence: TGCGCCAGCAGCCAAGGAGACGGGCGGAGCTCCTACGAGCAGTACTTC. This gives the protein CASSQGDGRSSYEQYF.

V gene TRBV4-1 combines with J gene TRBJ2-5; 7 bases are shared with TRBD2. The CDR3 spans 15 residues. With 4 bases clipped from V and 0 bases from J, the junction kept 5 bases outside the gene matches. Germline loops: CDR1 MGHRA, CDR2 YSYEKL. CDR3: CASSLSGTYQETQYF. The CDR3 DNA reads TGCGCCAGCAGCCTAAGCGGGACCTACCAAGAGACCCAGTACTTC.

This clonotype was observed many times. The genes are TRBV7-9 and TRBJ1-1; TRBD1 aligns across 12 bases. The CDR3 has 14 amino acids. V dropped 5 bases and J dropped 6; count of bases not matched to a gene: 4. Germline V gene sequence: CDR1 SEHNR, CDR2 FQNEAQ (reference sequence). As DNA, the CDR3 is TGTGCCAGCAGCCGGTGGGACAGGGGGCCTGAAGCTTTCTTT. Translation: CASSRWDRGPEAFF.

V usage is TRBV5-8 and J usage is TRBJ1-4; TRBD1 aligns across 7 bases. The CDR3 length is 16 residues. Germline assignment: CDR1 SGHTS and CDR2 YDEGEE. J gave up 8 bases and V 3 bases, and 13 bases lay outside the gene matches. DNA of the CDR3: TGTGCCAGCAGCTCACAAGCAACAGGGGCTCGCGAAAAACTGTTTTTT. This codes for CASSSQATGAREKLFF.